These 5 T cell receptor beta chains originate from one sample sequenced in a study of hypomethylating agent response in myelodysplastic syndrome. TCRdb keeps only in-frame clones here, not all; method: immunoSEQ multiplex PCR. Of thousands of clones in the sample, around four fifths are singletons; the top ten hold less than 20%. The material was bone marrow, obtained before or after starting hypomethylating agent treatment for myelodysplastic syndrome (not recorded which). These receptors originate from a human donor with myelodysplastic syndrome.

The chain couples TRBV29-1 to TRBJ1-4; TRBD1 is a possible D gene (5 bases). Germline CDR1 SQVTM, CDR2 ANQGSEA. Trimming removed 6 bases at V and 7 bases at J, with 15 bases between. The CDR3 consists of 13 residues. This chain's CDR3 is CSVAPRGVEKLFF. As DNA, the CDR3 is TGCAGCGTCGCCCCCCGGGGGGTTGAAAAACTGTTTTTT.

The chain is built from TRBV30 and TRBJ2-3; D may be TRBD2 (6 bases). CDR1 and CDR2 from the germline V gene are GTSNPN and SVGIG (reference sequence). Trimming shortened V by 1 base and J by 6 bases, and 14 bases separated the two germline ends. The CDR3 loop spans 14 amino acids. This CDR3 is CAWSATLAQDTQYF. In nucleotides, the CDR3 is TGTGCCTGGAGTGCCACACTAGCACAGGATACGCAGTATTTT.

The chain joins TRBV11-3 to TRBJ2-4; 7 bases align to TRBD1. Germline trimming cut 3 bases from V and 6 bases from J; bases unmatched to any gene: 2. This CDR3 spans 13 amino acids. CDR1 and CDR2 from the germline V gene are SGHNT and YENEEA. Written as DNA, the CDR3 is TGTGCCAGCAGCTTTGCAGGGGGAAACATTCAGTACTTC. Encoded protein: CASSFAGGNIQYF.

The CDR3 DNA sequence: TGTGCCATCAGTGATTCGGGGGGTACGGCTGAAGCTTTCTTT. This codes for CAISDSGGTAEAFF. The V and J genes are TRBV10-3 and TRBJ1-1; TRBD1 might be the D (5 bases). CDR1 and CDR2 (germline): ENHRY, SYGVKD. Trimming stripped 3 bases from V and 6 bases from J, with 14 bases between. There are 14 residues in the CDR3.

The rearrangement links TRBV7-6 to TRBJ1-6; TRBD1 might be the D (5 bases). CDR1 and CDR2 from the germline V gene are SGHVS and FNYEAQ. CDR3 length: 18 residues. V lost 0 bases to trimming and J lost 7 bases, with 19 bases between them. The CDR3 DNA reads as TGTGCCAGCAGCTTAGCGAGGTTGGGGCAGGCTTCGAATTCACCCCTCCACTTT. Translated, it gives CASSLARLGQASNSPLHF.